This passage covers 27 T cell receptor beta chains from one sample sequenced in a study of memory B cells and T cells in multiple sclerosis. Clones were sequenced by immunoSEQ multiplex PCR, and TCRdb holds only the in-frame ones, with some missing. The table shows about 32,000 clones, with more than 75% occurring only once. These receptors' antigens are unknown. After stimulus-free culture, autoproliferating CFSE-dim and non-proliferating CFSE-high T cells were sequenced separately. Pooled replicate wells came from approximately 5x10^7 CFSE-labeled PBMCs cultured less than 9 days without stimulus. Sequencing was carried out using PBMCs from blood kept in culture. The receptor set was obtained from a human donor with multiple sclerosis.

The chain is built from TRBV15 and TRBJ2-5; D gene uncertain. This CDR3 has 14 amino acids. Germline V CDR1 and CDR2: LNHNV, YYDKDF (reference sequence). Trimming took 0 bases from V and 1 from J, leaving 6 bases between them. The CDR3: CATSRDPGQETQYF. Written as DNA, the CDR3 is TGTGCCACCAGCAGAGATCCAGGCCAAGAGACCCAGTACTTC.

The chain has TRBV6-6 and TRBJ1-6; D unresolved. V was trimmed by 0 bases and J by 9 bases, leaving 6 bases between them. Germline V lookup: CDR1 MNHNY, CDR2 SVGAGI (reference sequence). The CDR3 is made up of 13 amino acids. CDR3 in amino acids: CASSYSSGSPLHF. CDR3 bases: TGTGCCAGCAGTTACTCGTCTGGTTCACCCCTCCACTTT.

The V call is TRBV2, the J call TRBJ1-2, with D possibly TRBD1 on 5 matching bases. Germline V lookup: CDR1 SNHLY, CDR2 FYNNEI. The germline V and J ends were trimmed by 2 bases and 4 bases, with 14 bases remaining between them. The CDR3 is made up of 15 amino acids. The CDR3 is CASSERGNWGYGYTF. The DNA of the CDR3 is TGTGCCAGCAGTGAACGGGGGAACTGGGGCTATGGCTACACCTTC.

The chain recombines TRBV30 with TRBJ2-3, with 9 positions matching TRBD2. This CDR3 comprises 15 residues. Germline CDR1 GTSNPN, CDR2 SVGIG (reference sequence). V lost 7 bases, J lost 5 bases, and 13 bases stayed unmatched. Here the CDR3 reads CASEGIAGVKDTQYF. CDR3 nucleotide sequence: TGTGCCTCCGAAGGGATAGCGGGAGTGAAAGATACGCAGTATTTT.

V gene TRBV5-1 combines with J gene TRBJ2-3; 15 bases agree with TRBD2. Looked up from germline, CDR1 is SGHRS and CDR2 is YFSETQ. Losses at the gene ends were 4 bases for V and 4 bases for J; bases not matched to a gene: 7. The CDR3 totals 17 residues. Here the CDR3 DNA reads TGCGCCAGCAGCCCCGGACTAGCGGGAGGGCCCTCAGATACGCAGTATTTT. It encodes CASSPGLAGGPSDTQYF.

The chain joins TRBV5-1 to TRBJ2-3, with TRBD2 matching over 10 bases. V was clipped by 3 bases and J by 2 bases; unmatched bases: 9. CDR3 length: 17 amino acids. Looked up from germline, CDR1 is SGHRS and CDR2 is YFSETQ. CDR3 residues: CASSYRLGLAVTDTQYF. The CDR3 DNA reads TGCGCCAGCAGCTACAGACTTGGACTAGCGGTCACAGATACGCAGTATTTT.

This clone was counted a few times. V usage is TRBV2 and J usage is TRBJ2-3; 11 positions match TRBD2. Germline lookup yields CDR1 SNHLY and CDR2 FYNNEI. CDR3 length: 16 amino acids. V was clipped by 5 bases and J by 2 bases; unmatched bases: 6. DNA for the CDR3: TGTGCCAGCAGTTACCCGGGACTAGCGGACACAGATACGCAGTATTTT. Translated: CASSYPGLADTDTQYF. Looking up the rest from reference TRBV2 and TRBJ2-3 gives the full variable domain: EPEVTQTPSHQVTQMGQEVILRCVPISNHLYFYWYRQILGQKVEFLVSFYNNEISEKSEIFDDQFSVERPDGSNFTLKIRSTKLEDSAMYFCASSYPGLADTDTQYFGPGTRLTVL.

This chain joins TRBV6-4 and TRBJ1-6; D not certain. Per the germline V gene, CDR1 is MRHNA and CDR2 is SNTAGT. This CDR3 comprises 13 residues. Trimming took off 3 bases at V and 8 bases at J, with 8 bases between the two ends. CDR3 protein: CASSEAFDSPLHF. DNA for the CDR3: TGTGCCAGCAGTGAGGCTTTCGATTCACCCCTCCACTTT.

The rearrangement uses TRBV6-5 and TRBJ2-7; a weak D match, TRBD1 (6 bases). From germline, CDR1 is MNHEY and CDR2 SVGAGI. V was cut by 7 bases and J by 2 bases, with 15 bases left in between. The CDR3 extends over 14 amino acids. The CDR3 reads CASTQGQPPYEQYF. CDR3 coding DNA: TGTGCCAGCACCCAGGGGCAGCCCCCCTACGAGCAGTACTTC.

V gene TRBV7-6 combines with J gene TRBJ1-4; 7 nucleotides match TRBD1. J lost 8 bases, V lost 2 bases, and 5 bases had no gene match. This CDR3 is built from 14 residues. Germline assignment: CDR1 SGHVS and CDR2 FNYEAQ. The CDR3 coding sequence is TGTGCCAGCAGCTTACAGGGGGGTTTGGAAAAACTGTTTTTT. This codes for CASSLQGGLEKLFF. Supplemented by reference TRBV7-6 and TRBJ1-4, the full variable domain reads GAGVSQSPRYKVTKRGQDVALRCDPISGHVSLYWYRQALGQGPEFLTYFNYEAQQDKSGLPNDRFSAERPEGSISTLTIQRTEQRDSAMYRCASSLQGGLEKLFFGSGTQLSVL.

CDR3 DNA sequence: TGTGCCAGCAGTTACTCGGGACACCCCACAGATACGCAGTATTTT. It translates to CASSYSGHPTDTQYF. This sequence joins TRBV6-5 and TRBJ2-3; tentative D call: TRBD1 (6 bases). V lost 0 bases and J lost 2, with 9 bases in between. CDR3 length equals 15 residues. Germline V gives CDR1 MNHEY, CDR2 SVGAGI.

The V and J genes are TRBV4-1 and TRBJ2-5; 7 bases line up with TRBD2. The CDR3 has 13 residues. The V and J ends lost 3 bases and 2 bases, in that order; junction bases with no gene match: 0. Germline V lookup: CDR1 MGHRA, CDR2 YSYEKL. The CDR3 DNA is TGCGCCAGCAGCCAGGGACTACAAGAGACCCAGTACTTC. Its translation: CASSQGLQETQYF.

The rearrangement links TRBV28 to TRBJ2-7, with TRBD1 as a possible D gene (5 bases). CDR1 is MDHEN, CDR2 SYDVKM, per germline. Trimming cost V 3 bases and J 5 bases, with 14 bases left between them. This CDR3 has 14 residues. CDR3 sequence: CASSLAAGRNEQYF. As DNA, the CDR3 is TGTGCCAGCAGTTTGGCCGCAGGGCGCAACGAGCAGTACTTC.

The chain recombines TRBV29-1 with TRBJ2-7; D could derive from TRBD1 or TRBD2 (6 bases each). Trimming left V 4 bases short and J 4 bases short, with 11 bases between. The germline V gene encodes CDR1 SQVTM and CDR2 ANQGSEA. The CDR3 spans 12 residues. The CDR3 is CSVVWGAYEQYF. The DNA of the CDR3 is TGCAGCGTTGTGTGGGGGGCTTACGAGCAGTACTTC.

This sequence joins TRBV10-3 and TRBJ2-7, with 7 bases lining up with TRBD1. The CDR3 runs to 14 residues. Trimming cost V 1 base and J 3 bases; bases outside gene matches: 3. Per the germline V gene, CDR1 is ENHRY and CDR2 is SYGVKD. The CDR3 nucleotides are TGTGCCATCAGTGAGTGGGGACAGCTCTACGAGCAGTACTTC. Protein product: CAISEWGQLYEQYF.

V gene TRBV5-4 combines with J gene TRBJ2-7; D gene unclear. The CDR3 covers 12 residues. From germline, CDR1 is SGHNT and CDR2 YYREEE (reference sequence). V shed 1 base and J shed 4 bases, with 6 bases lying between them. CDR3 bases: TGTGCCAGCAGCTTGTCCGGGTACGAGCAGTACTTC. This encodes CASSLSGYEQYF.

The chain uses TRBV9 and TRBJ2-7; possible D gene TRBD1, 7 bases. Per germline, CDR1 SGDLS and CDR2 YYNGEE. CDR3 length equals 13 residues. Trimming left V 7 bases short and J 7 bases short, with 18 bases between. CDR3 protein: CASSQGGSGEQYF. The DNA of the CDR3 is TGTGCCAGCTCCCAGGGGGGCTCTGGGGAGCAGTACTTC. The variable domain in full, completed from reference TRBV9 and TRBJ2-7, reads DSGVTQTPKHLITATGQRVTLRCSPRSGDLSVYWYQQSLDQGLQFLIQYYNGEERAKGNILERFSAQQFPDLHSELNLSSLELGDSALYFCASSQGGSGEQYFGPGTRLTVT.

The chain is built from TRBV28 and TRBJ2-7; TRBD2 matches 7 bases. J was trimmed by 2 bases and V by 6 bases; bases with no gene match: 4. This CDR3 is 13 amino acids long. The germline V gene encodes CDR1 MDHEN and CDR2 SYDVKM. In DNA, the CDR3 is TGTGCCAGCAGCGAGGGAGGGGCCTACGAGCAGTACTTC. It codes for CASSEGGAYEQYF.

The V call is TRBV5-1, the J call TRBJ2-2; 9 bases align to TRBD1. Unmatched junction bases numbered 18, after V lost 4 bases and J lost 5 bases. Germline-derived CDR1 and CDR2 are SGHRS and YFSETQ. The CDR3 extends over 19 amino acids. As DNA, the CDR3 is TGCGCCAGCAGCCGAGCTGGCGGTGTTTCCGGGACAGGGACCGGGGAGCTGTTTTTT. It is translated as CASSRAGGVSGTGTGELFF.

The chain links TRBV11-1 to TRBJ2-1; 11 positions match TRBD1. CDR1 is SGHAT, CDR2 FQDESV, per germline (reference sequence). This CDR3 has 15 amino acids. V lost 1 base to trimming and J lost 9 bases; unmatched junction nucleotides: 5. This chain's CDR3 is CASSLVGQGAGEQFF. The CDR3 DNA reads as TGTGCCAGCAGCTTAGTTGGACAGGGGGCTGGTGAGCAGTTCTTC.

The rearrangement links TRBV15 to TRBJ2-7; TRBD2 might be the D (6 bases). Germline V gene lookup returns CDR1 LNHNV and CDR2 YYDKDF (reference sequence). V was shortened by 0 bases and J by 3 bases, with 9 bases between the two germline ends. The CDR3 covers 14 residues. CDR3 region: CATSREGGVYEQYF. Written as DNA, the CDR3 is TGTGCCACCAGCAGAGAAGGAGGGGTCTACGAGCAGTACTTC.

The chain employs TRBV5-4 and TRBJ2-2; no definite D call. Germline loops: CDR1 SGHNT, CDR2 YYREEE (reference sequence). This CDR3 region has 15 residues. Trimming stripped 1 base from V and 5 bases from J, with 12 bases between. The CDR3 spells CASSLSTLGTGELFF. CDR3 nucleotides: TGTGCCAGCAGCTTGTCGACGTTAGGGACCGGGGAGCTGTTTTTT.

The V and J genes are TRBV4-1 and TRBJ2-5; 14 bases match TRBD2. The CDR3 runs to 19 residues. Trimming took 2 bases from V and 0 from J; bases not matched to a gene: 8. Germline loops: CDR1 MGHRA, CDR2 YSYEKL. DNA for the CDR3: TGCGCCAGCAGCCAATCTGGACTAGCGGGGGGTAGCAACCAAGAGACCCAGTACTTC. Translated: CASSQSGLAGGSNQETQYF.

The chain joins TRBV11-2 to TRBJ1-6; D gene ambiguous. Germline values: CDR1 SGHAT, CDR2 FQNNGV. Trimming cost V 1 base and J 6 bases, with 13 bases left between them. The CDR3 is 16 amino acids. The CDR3 reads CASSLASGVINSPLHF. In nucleotides, the CDR3 is TGTGCCAGCAGCTTAGCATCCGGAGTAATTAATTCACCCCTCCACTTT.

V gene TRBV18 combines with J gene TRBJ2-3, with 11 bases matching TRBD1. V shed 4 bases and J 1 base; nucleotides not matched to a gene: 4. The CDR3 contains 16 residues. CDR1 and CDR2 from the germline V gene are KGHSH and LQKENI. The CDR3 here is CASSRLGQGGTDTQYF. As DNA, the CDR3 is TGTGCCAGCTCACGGTTGGGACAGGGGGGCACAGATACGCAGTATTTT.

This chain joins TRBV27 and TRBJ1-1; 8 bases agree with TRBD1. The CDR3 loop spans 15 amino acids. The germline gives CDR1 MNHEY, CDR2 SMNVEV (reference sequence). V lost 8 bases and J lost 1; bases outside the gene matches: 9. CDR3 protein: CASLSDRGENTEAFF. DNA of the CDR3: TGTGCCAGCCTTTCCGACAGGGGAGAGAACACTGAAGCTTTCTTT.

This rearrangement joins TRBV19 to TRBJ1-5; TRBD1 might be the D (6 bases). There are 16 residues in the CDR3. Per the germline V gene, CDR1 is LNHDA and CDR2 is SQIVND (reference sequence). The germline V and J ends were trimmed by 7 bases and 3 bases, with 19 bases remaining between them. CDR3 region: CASNRVGQGNNQPQHF. Here the CDR3 DNA reads TGTGCCAGTAACCGGGTGGGGCAGGGGAACAATCAGCCCCAGCATTTT. Complete variable domain (other parts from reference TRBV19 and TRBJ1-5): DGGITQSPKYLFRKEGQNVTLSCEQNLNHDAMYWYRQDPGQGLRLIYYSQIVNDFQKGDIAEGYSVSREKKESFPLTVTSAQKNPTAFYLCASNRVGQGNNQPQHFGDGTRLSIL.